Below are 23 T cell receptor beta chains sequenced from a single sample in a study of response to subunit inactivated influenza vaccine (dated by TCRdb to 2017 to 2018). Library preparation used RT-PCR. Sequencing took place on an Illumina HiSeq 2500. TCRdb redid the processing of the public reads, applying fastp at Q25 and MiXCR, and retained in-frame beta chains. Rows merge per CDR3 protein into single entries with the most common DNA and genes. The sample table records hundreds of thousands of distinct CDR3 sequences; over 9.5% of these occur just once. About 10% of the sample is held by the ten biggest clonotypes. The sample here was PBMCs from blood, taken on the day of vaccination. The receptors derive from a man aged 45-65 years who received an inactivated influenza vaccine. Donor details come from another sample of the same person, matched by shared clones.

This clonotype was seen repeatedly, ten times or more. V usage is TRBV5-1 and J usage is TRBJ2-1; 10 bases line up with TRBD1. CDR1 and CDR2 (germline): SGHRS, YFSETQ. V gave up 4 bases and J gave up 2 bases; unmatched junction bases: 6. The CDR3 contains 16 residues. CDR3 sequence (DNA): TGCGCCAGCAGCAGATCCGGGACAGGGGCCTACAATGAGCAGTTCTTC. Translated: CASSRSGTGAYNEQFF. Using reference TRBV5-1 and TRBJ2-1 for the parts outside the CDR3, the full variable domain is KAGVTQTPRYLIKTRGQQVTLSCSPISGHRSVSWYQQTPGQGLQFLFEYFSETQRNKGNFPGRFSGRQFSNSRSEMNVSTLELGDSALYLCASSRSGTGAYNEQFFGPGTRLTVL.

The chain carries TRBV20-1 and TRBJ2-1, with D unresolved. V gave up 1 base and J gave up 5 bases, with 6 bases separating them. The CDR3 runs 12 residues. CDR1 and CDR2 (germline): DFQATT, SNEGSKA (reference sequence). Written as DNA, the CDR3 is TGCAGTGCTAGAGTGGCTGACAATGAGCAGTTCTTC. It is translated as CSARVADNEQFF.

This clonotype came up a few times. V gene TRBV20-1 combines with J gene TRBJ1-6; D remains ambiguous. The CDR3 length is 16 residues. Trimming took 0 bases from V and 7 from J, leaving 16 bases between them. In germline, CDR1 is DFQATT, CDR2 SNEGSKA (reference sequence). Here the CDR3 reads CSARDGDLGGNSPLHF. The CDR3 DNA reads as TGCAGTGCTAGAGATGGAGATTTGGGCGGCAATTCACCCCTCCACTTT.

There are many counts of this clonotype. V usage is TRBV7-2 and J usage is TRBJ2-7; 8 bases map to TRBD1. The CDR3 has 13 residues. The germline V gene has CDR1 SGHTA and CDR2 FQGNSA. The V gene end was trimmed by 5 bases and the J gene end by 3 bases; junction bases not matched to a gene: 3. CDR3 residues: CASSPDRDYEQYF. In DNA, the CDR3 is TGTGCCAGCAGCCCGGACAGGGACTACGAGCAGTACTTC.

This clonotype was observed a handful of times. The rearrangement links TRBV7-2 to TRBJ2-7; possibly TRBD2 for D (7 bases). CDR3 length equals 14 residues. With 5 bases removed from V and 4 bases from J, the gap between germline ends came to 15 bases. Looked up from germline, CDR1 is SGHTA and CDR2 is FQGNSA. This CDR3 is CASSPLGGGYEQYF. CDR3 DNA sequence: TGTGCCAGCAGCCCCCTAGGGGGGGGGTACGAGCAGTACTTC.

The chain carries TRBV11-1 and TRBJ2-7; unclear D gene. Germline values: CDR1 SGHAT, CDR2 FQDESV (reference sequence). The CDR3 runs to 13 residues. Trimming took off 6 bases at V and 1 base at J, with 10 bases between the two ends. The CDR3 DNA follows: TGTGCCAGCAGGCTAGGGTTTTCCTACGAGCAGTACTTC. It translates to CASRLGFSYEQYF.

The chain couples TRBV3-1 to TRBJ2-1; 11 nucleotides agree with TRBD2. The ends lost 2 bases at V and 9 bases at J; junction bases unmatched: 6. The CDR3 is 15 amino acids. Germline assignment: CDR1 LGHDT and CDR2 YNNKEL (reference sequence). CDR3 sequence (DNA): TGTGCCAGCAGCCAACAGACTAGCGGGATGGGTGAGCAGTTCTTC. Translating gives CASSQQTSGMGEQFF.

The gene calls are TRBV30 and TRBJ2-7, with 8 bases aligning to TRBD1. CDR1 is GTSNPN and CDR2 is SVGIG in the germline V gene (reference sequence). The junction had 8 bases not matched to a gene; V was cut back by 0 bases and J by 4 bases. The CDR3 is 15 residues long. CDR3 residues: CAWSVSHRGIYEQYF. CDR3 in DNA: TGTGCCTGGAGTGTATCTCACAGGGGGATATACGAGCAGTACTTC. The variable domain in full, with the rest retrieved from reference TRBV30 and TRBJ2-7, is SQTIHQWPATLVQPVGSPLSLECTVEGTSNPNLYWYRQAAGRGLQLLFYSVGIGQISSEVPQNLSASRPQDRQFILSSKKLLLSDSGFYLCAWSVSHRGIYEQYFGPGTRLTVT.

This clonotype was seen only a few times. V usage is TRBV27 and J usage is TRBJ2-7; the D is unclear. CDR1 and CDR2 (germline): MNHEY, SMNVEV (reference sequence). The CDR3 totals 13 residues. Trimming took 3 bases from V and 2 from J, leaving 8 bases between them. Here the CDR3 DNA reads TGTGCCAGCAGTTTTAGTCCCCCCTACGAGCAGTACTTC. Protein product: CASSFSPPYEQYF.

V is TRBV11-1 and J is TRBJ2-7; 9 bases are shared with TRBD2. The V and J ends lost 3 bases and 5 bases, in that order; junction bases with no gene match: 11. Germline CDR1 reads SGHAT; CDR2 reads FQDESV (reference sequence). This CDR3 is 16 amino acids long. The CDR3 sequence: CASSFSGSQPVHEQYF. DNA of the CDR3: TGTGCCAGCAGCTTTAGCGGGAGTCAGCCAGTCCACGAGCAGTACTTC.

The V call is TRBV6-5, the J call TRBJ2-3, with D maybe TRBD2 (6 bases). V was trimmed by 1 base and J by 4 bases, leaving 12 bases between them. The CDR3 covers 15 residues. CDR1 MNHEY and CDR2 SVGAGI come from the germline V gene. Here the CDR3 DNA reads TGTGCCAGCAGTTACTTTGGGAGGAGGCCAGATACGCAGTATTTT. Its protein is CASSYFGRRPDTQYF.

This clonotype occurred a few times. The chain uses TRBV7-8 and TRBJ1-4; D unclear. Trimming stripped 5 bases from V and 1 base from J, with 8 bases between. Germline V CDR1 and CDR2: SGHVS, FQNEAQ. There are 14 residues in the CDR3. The CDR3 DNA follows: TGTGCCAGCAGCCTACAGCAAACTAATGAAAAACTGTTTTTT. Residues: CASSLQQTNEKLFF.

This chain's CDR3 is CASSLGSGGSYEQYF. The CDR3 DNA reads TGTGCCAGCAGCTTAGGGAGCGGGGGGTCTTACGAGCAGTACTTC. This chain joins TRBV7-2 and TRBJ2-7; 9 bases line up with TRBD2. This CDR3 is built from 15 residues. With 1 base clipped from V and 4 bases from J, the junction kept 5 bases outside the gene matches. CDR1 SGHTA and CDR2 FQGNSA come from the germline V gene.

This clonotype was counted only a few times. This chain uses TRBV20-1 with TRBJ2-7; 7 nucleotides align to TRBD1. Unmatched junction bases numbered 9, after V lost 4 bases and J lost 0 bases. This CDR3 comprises 15 residues. Germline CDR1 and CDR2: DFQATT and SNEGSKA (reference sequence). CDR3 region: CSAKQQGTSSYEQYF. CDR3 in DNA: TGCAGTGCTAAACAACAGGGGACGAGCTCCTACGAGCAGTACTTC.

This chain uses TRBV29-1 with TRBJ2-7; 10 bases line up with TRBD1. Looked up from germline, CDR1 is SQVTM and CDR2 is ANQGSEA. This CDR3 has 12 residues. Trimming took 6 bases from V and 7 from J; bases not matched to a gene: 6. The CDR3 region is CSVGQGTREQYF. As DNA, the CDR3 is TGCAGCGTGGGACAGGGGACGAGAGAGCAGTACTTC.

The chain couples TRBV10-2 to TRBJ2-5, with a possible D match to TRBD1 (6 bases). This CDR3 spans 16 amino acids. V gave up 4 bases and J gave up 0 bases, with 15 bases separating them. Germline loops: CDR1 WSHSY, CDR2 SAAADI. CDR3 nucleotides: TGCGCCAGCAGTGGAACAGGGACGAGGTACCAAGAGACCCAGTACTTC. Translation gives CASSGTGTRYQETQYF.

The chain has TRBV4-3 and TRBJ2-7; no reliable D call. Per the germline V gene, CDR1 is LGHNA and CDR2 is YSLEER. Trimming pared 0 bases from V and 0 bases from J, leaving 15 bases between. This CDR3 region has 17 residues. For the CDR3, the DNA is TGCGCCAGCAGCCAAGATTTCTCGCTAAGTCTCTCCTACGAGCAGTACTTC. This codes for CASSQDFSLSLSYEQYF.

Here the CDR3 reads CSARDRDRPNTGELFF. The CDR3 DNA reads as TGCAGTGCTAGAGATCGCGACAGACCGAACACCGGGGAGCTGTTTTTT. The chain recombines TRBV20-1 with TRBJ2-2; weak D call: TRBD1 (5 bases). This CDR3 comprises 16 residues. Germline lookup yields CDR1 DFQATT and CDR2 SNEGSKA (reference sequence). V gave up 0 bases and J gave up 0 bases, with 11 bases separating them.

J is TRBJ2-5 and V is TRBV12-3 or TRBV12-4; tentatively, D is TRBD1 (6 bases). This CDR3 spans 15 amino acids. Trimming stripped 6 bases from V and 5 bases from J, with 19 bases between. CDR3 DNA sequence: TGTGCCAGCAGACCGGGTCGCAGGGGCGGCGAGACCCAGTACTTC. Its translation: CASRPGRRGGETQYF.

This clonotype turned up a few times. The rearrangement joins TRBV30 to TRBJ2-2; D call uncertain. The V end was cut by 0 bases, the J end by 2 bases, with 10 bases between. CDR3 length: 15 amino acids. Looked up from germline, CDR1 is GTSNPN and CDR2 is SVGIG (reference sequence). Written as DNA, the CDR3 is TGTGCCTGGAGTGTTTCCGCGGTTAACACCGGGGAGCTGTTTTTT. The encoded protein is CAWSVSAVNTGELFF.

The V and J genes are TRBV20-1 and TRBJ1-5; D ambiguous. The germline CDR1 and CDR2 sequences are DFQATT and SNEGSKA (reference sequence). Trimming removed 6 bases from V and 6 bases from J, with 15 bases in between. The length of the CDR3 is 13 residues. CDR3 in DNA: TGCAGTGCCGTAACCCCGACAAGTCAGCCCCAGCATTTT. Protein: CSAVTPTSQPQHF.

This clonotype was observed at least ten times. V gene TRBV5-1 combines with J gene TRBJ1-1; 7 bases line up with TRBD1. CDR3 length equals 16 residues. J was trimmed by 9 bases and V by 3 bases; bases with no gene match: 17. Germline CDR1 is SGHRS and CDR2 is YFSETQ. In nucleotides, the CDR3 is TGCGCCAGCAGCTCCCCTGATACCAGGGGGAAGGCACAAGCTTTCTTT. Its protein product is CASSSPDTRGKAQAFF.

This clonotype was seen only a few times. The chain links TRBV29-1 to TRBJ2-1, with D possibly being TRBD1 (6 bases). Trimming removed 4 bases at V and 8 bases at J, with 12 bases between. The CDR3 has 12 amino acids. Germline V lookup: CDR1 SQVTM, CDR2 ANQGSEA. CDR3 coding DNA: TGCAGCGTTGCTACAGGGTCCTATGAGCAGTTCTTC. This gives the protein CSVATGSYEQFF.